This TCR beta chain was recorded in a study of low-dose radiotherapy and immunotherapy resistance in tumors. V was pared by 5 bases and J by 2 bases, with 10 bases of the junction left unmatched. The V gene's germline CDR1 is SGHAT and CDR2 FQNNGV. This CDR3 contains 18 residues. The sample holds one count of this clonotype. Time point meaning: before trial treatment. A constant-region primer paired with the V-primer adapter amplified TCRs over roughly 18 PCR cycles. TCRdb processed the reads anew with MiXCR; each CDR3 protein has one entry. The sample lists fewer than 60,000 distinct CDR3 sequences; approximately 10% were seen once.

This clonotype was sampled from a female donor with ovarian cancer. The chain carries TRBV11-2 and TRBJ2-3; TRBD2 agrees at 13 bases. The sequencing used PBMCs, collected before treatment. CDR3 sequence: CASSRSATSGGYTDTQYF. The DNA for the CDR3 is TGTGCCAGCAGCCGTAGCGCGACTAGCGGGGGGTACACAGATACGCAGTATTTT.